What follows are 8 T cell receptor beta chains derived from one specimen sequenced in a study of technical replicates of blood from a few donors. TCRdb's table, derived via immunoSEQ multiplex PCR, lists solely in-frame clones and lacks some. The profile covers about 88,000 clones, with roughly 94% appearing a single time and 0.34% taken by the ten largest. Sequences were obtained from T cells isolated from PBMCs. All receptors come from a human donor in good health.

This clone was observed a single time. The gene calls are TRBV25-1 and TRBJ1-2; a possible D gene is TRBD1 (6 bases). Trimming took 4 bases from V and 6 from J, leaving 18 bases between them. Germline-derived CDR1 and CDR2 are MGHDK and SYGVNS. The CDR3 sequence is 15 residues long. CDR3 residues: CASSVSGEGYHGYTF. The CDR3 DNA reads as TGTGCCAGCAGTGTTTCAGGGGAAGGGTATCATGGCTACACCTTC.

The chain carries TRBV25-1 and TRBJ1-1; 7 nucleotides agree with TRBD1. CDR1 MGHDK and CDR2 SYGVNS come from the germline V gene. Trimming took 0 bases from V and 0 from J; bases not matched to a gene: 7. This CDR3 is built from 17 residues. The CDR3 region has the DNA TGTGCCAGCAGTGAATATGGGCGACAGGGCATGAACACTGAAGCTTTCTTT. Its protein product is CASSEYGRQGMNTEAFF. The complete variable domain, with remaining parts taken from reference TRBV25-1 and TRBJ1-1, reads EADIYQTPRYLVIGTGKKITLECSQTMGHDKMYWYQQDPGMELHLIHYSYGVNSTEKGDLSSESTVSRIRTEHFPLTLESARPSHTSQYLCASSEYGRQGMNTEAFFGQGTRLTVV.

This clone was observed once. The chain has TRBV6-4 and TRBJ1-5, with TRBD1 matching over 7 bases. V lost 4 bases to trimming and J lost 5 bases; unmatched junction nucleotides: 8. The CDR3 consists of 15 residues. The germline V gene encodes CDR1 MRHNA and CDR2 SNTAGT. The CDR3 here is CASSAPQGVDQPQHF. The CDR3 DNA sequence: TGTGCCAGCAGTGCCCCTCAGGGGGTCGATCAGCCCCAGCATTTT.

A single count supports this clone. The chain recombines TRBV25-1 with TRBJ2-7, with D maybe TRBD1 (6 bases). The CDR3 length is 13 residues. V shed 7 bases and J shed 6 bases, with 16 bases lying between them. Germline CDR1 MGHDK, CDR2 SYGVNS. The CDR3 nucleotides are TGTGCCAGCACCCGGGCAGGGGAGAGCGAGCAGTACTTC. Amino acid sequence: CASTRAGESEQYF.

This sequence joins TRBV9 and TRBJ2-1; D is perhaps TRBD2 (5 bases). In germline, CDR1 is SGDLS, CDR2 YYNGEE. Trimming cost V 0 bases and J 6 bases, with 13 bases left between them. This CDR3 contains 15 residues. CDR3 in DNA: TGTGCCAGCAGCGTAGCTATGGGGAGCAGCAATGAGCAGTTCTTC. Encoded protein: CASSVAMGSSNEQFF.

CDR3 in amino acids: CASSLGLRTDTQYF. CDR3 DNA sequence: TGTGCCAGCAGCTTAGGACTACGCACAGATACGCAGTATTTT. This chain connects TRBV5-4 to TRBJ2-3; tentatively, D is TRBD2 (6 bases). Germline CDR1 reads SGHNT; CDR2 reads YYREEE (reference sequence). The CDR3 runs 14 residues. Trimming left V 2 bases short and J 1 base short, with 8 bases between.

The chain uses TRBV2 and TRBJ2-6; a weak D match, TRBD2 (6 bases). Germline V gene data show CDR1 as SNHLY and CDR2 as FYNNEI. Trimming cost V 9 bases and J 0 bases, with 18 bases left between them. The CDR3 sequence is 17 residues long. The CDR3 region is CARTYGGIRSGANVLTF. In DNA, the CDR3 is TGTGCCAGAACTTACGGGGGTATACGCTCTGGGGCCAACGTCCTGACTTTC.

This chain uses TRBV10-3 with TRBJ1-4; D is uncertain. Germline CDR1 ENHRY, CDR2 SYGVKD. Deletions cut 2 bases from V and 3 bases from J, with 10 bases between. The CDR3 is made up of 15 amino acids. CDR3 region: CAISEGREANEKLFF. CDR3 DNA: TGTGCCATCAGTGAGGGACGGGAGGCTAATGAAAAACTGTTTTTT.